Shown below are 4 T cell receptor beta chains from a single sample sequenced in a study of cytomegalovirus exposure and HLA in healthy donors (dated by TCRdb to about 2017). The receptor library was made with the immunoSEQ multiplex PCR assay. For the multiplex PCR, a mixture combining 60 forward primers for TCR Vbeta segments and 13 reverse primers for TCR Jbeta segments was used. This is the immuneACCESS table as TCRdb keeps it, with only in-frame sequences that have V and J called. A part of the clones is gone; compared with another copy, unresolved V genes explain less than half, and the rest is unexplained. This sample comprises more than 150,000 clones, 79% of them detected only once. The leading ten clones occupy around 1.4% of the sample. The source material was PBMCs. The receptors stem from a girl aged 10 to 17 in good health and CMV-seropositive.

CDR3 amino acids: CASSPLGMAGDDTQYF. CDR3 DNA: TGTGCCAGCAGCCCGTTAGGTATGGCGGGGGATGATACGCAGTATTTT. The genes are TRBV5-8 and TRBJ2-3, with TRBD2 matching over 7 bases. V lost 4 bases, J lost 6 bases, and 14 bases stayed unmatched. CDR3 length equals 16 residues. Germline-derived CDR1 and CDR2 are SGHTS and YDEGEE.

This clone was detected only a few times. The CDR3 spells CAWDSWSYEQYF. As DNA, the CDR3 is TGTGCCTGGGACAGCTGGTCCTACGAGCAGTACTTC. This chain joins TRBV30 and TRBJ2-7; a weak D match, TRBD1 (5 bases). Trimming removed 5 bases from V and 1 base from J, with 9 bases in between. This CDR3 comprises 12 residues. The germline V gene encodes CDR1 GTSNPN and CDR2 SVGIG (reference sequence).

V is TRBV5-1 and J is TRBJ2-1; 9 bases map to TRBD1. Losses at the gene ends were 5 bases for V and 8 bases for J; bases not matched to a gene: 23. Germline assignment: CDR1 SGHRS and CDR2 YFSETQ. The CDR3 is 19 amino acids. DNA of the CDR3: TGCGCCAGCAGAAGAGGGACTCTAAATACAGGGGGCGCCTCGGATGAGCAGTTCTTC. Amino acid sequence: CASRRGTLNTGGASDEQFF.

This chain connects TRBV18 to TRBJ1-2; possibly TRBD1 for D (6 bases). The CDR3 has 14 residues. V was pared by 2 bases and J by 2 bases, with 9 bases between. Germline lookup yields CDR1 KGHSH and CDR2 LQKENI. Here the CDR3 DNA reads TGTGCCAGCTCACCAGGACAGCAAAACTATGGCTACACCTTC. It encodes CASSPGQQNYGYTF.